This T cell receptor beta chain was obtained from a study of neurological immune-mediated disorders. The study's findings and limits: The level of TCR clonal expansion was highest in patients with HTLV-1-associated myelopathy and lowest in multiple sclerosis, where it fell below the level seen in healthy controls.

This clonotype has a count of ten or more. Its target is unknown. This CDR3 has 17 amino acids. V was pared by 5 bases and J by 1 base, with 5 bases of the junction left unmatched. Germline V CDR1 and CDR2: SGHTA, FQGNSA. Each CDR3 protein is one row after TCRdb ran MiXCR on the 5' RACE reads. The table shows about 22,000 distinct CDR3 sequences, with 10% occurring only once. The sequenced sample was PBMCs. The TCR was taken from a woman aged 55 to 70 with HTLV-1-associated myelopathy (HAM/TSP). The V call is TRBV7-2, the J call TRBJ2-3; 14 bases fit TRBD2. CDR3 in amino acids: CASSRTSGGSRTDTQYF. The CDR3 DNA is TGTGCCAGCAGCCGGACTAGCGGGGGGTCTCGCACAGATACGCAGTATTTT.